This T cell receptor (beta chain) was sequenced in a study of blood T cell repertoires in COVID-19. In the study overall: T cells, B-cell-depleted T cells, or PBMCs supplied cDNA or gDNA.

TCRdb's table, derived via immunoSEQ multiplex PCR, lists solely in-frame clones and lacks some. The sample yields approximately 100,000 clones, 81% seen once. V lost 5 bases and J 6 bases, leaving 11 bases between the germline ends. Germline V CDR1 and CDR2: SNHLY, FYNNEI. This CDR3 is built from 13 residues. The source is a man aged 55 to 70 with acute or convalescent COVID-19. V is TRBV2 and J is TRBJ2-1; D gene unclear. Sequenced: peripheral blood. CDR3 DNA: TGTGCCAGCAGTCGGTCACTTTTCAATGAGCAGTTCTTC. It specifies CASSRSLFNEQFF. Full variable domain (rest looked up from reference TRBV2 and TRBJ2-1): EPEVTQTPSHQVTQMGQEVILRCVPISNHLYFYWYRQILGQKVEFLVSFYNNEISEKSEIFDDQFSVERPDGSNFTLKIRSTKLEDSAMYFCASSRSLFNEQFFGPGTRLTVL.